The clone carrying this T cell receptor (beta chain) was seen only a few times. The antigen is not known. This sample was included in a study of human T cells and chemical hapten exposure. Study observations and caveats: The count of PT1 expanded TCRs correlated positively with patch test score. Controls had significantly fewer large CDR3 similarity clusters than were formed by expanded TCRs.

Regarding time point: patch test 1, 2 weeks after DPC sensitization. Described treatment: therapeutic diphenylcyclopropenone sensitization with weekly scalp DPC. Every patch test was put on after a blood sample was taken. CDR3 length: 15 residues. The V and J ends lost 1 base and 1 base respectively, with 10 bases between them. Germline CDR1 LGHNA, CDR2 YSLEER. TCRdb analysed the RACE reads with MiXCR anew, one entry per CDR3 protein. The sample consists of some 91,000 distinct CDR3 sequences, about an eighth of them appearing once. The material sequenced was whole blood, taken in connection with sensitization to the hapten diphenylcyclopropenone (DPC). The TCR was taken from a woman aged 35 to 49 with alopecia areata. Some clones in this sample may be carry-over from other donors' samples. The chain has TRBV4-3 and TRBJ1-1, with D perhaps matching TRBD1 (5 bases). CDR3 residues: CASSQGVGGNTEAFF. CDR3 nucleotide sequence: TGCGCCAGCAGCCAAGGAGTTGGGGGGAACACTGAAGCTTTCTTT.